This T cell receptor beta chain was found in a study of T-cell memory formation after mild COVID-19. On the study more broadly: Among the donors, TCR clusters were largely specific to each donor. Study observations and caveats: Memory cells collected pre-infection included some clones that later responded, suggesting cross-reactive memory joined. The study found balanced CD4/CD8 in clones contracting day 15 to 85 and a CD4+ lean in later expanders.

5'RACE primed at constant segments yielded TCR alpha and TCR beta cDNA libraries bearing sample barcodes and UMIs. TCRdb used MiXCR to reprocess the 5' RACE reads, holding one entry per CDR3 protein. The sample includes roughly 130,000 distinct CDR3 sequences, around 6.3% of them seen just once. This clonotype came up many times. The target antigen is unknown. Germline V gene data show CDR1 as MNHEY and CDR2 as SVGAGI. The CDR3 runs 14 residues. V lost 0 bases to trimming and J lost 3 bases, with 9 bases between them. This chain connects TRBV6-5 to TRBJ2-7; D is ambiguous. The sequencing input was PBMCs or a T cell subset sorted from them (not recorded which). This TCR derives from an adult woman who had mild COVID-19 (a few samples of this study predate the infection). Cell type and time point are not known. In DNA, the CDR3 is TGTGCCAGCAGTTACTCTCGACGGTTCTACGAGCAGTACTTC. It specifies CASSYSRRFYEQYF.